This T cell receptor (beta chain) derives from a study of Graves' ophthalmopathy and Graves' hyperthyroidism. Using RNA transcripts, the TCR beta CDR3 regions were amplified. Scientists carried out first-round RT-PCR using HTBI primers and then a second-round multiplex PCR. TCRdb independently ran MiXCR on the multiplex PCR reads; one entry per CDR3 protein. In the table there are 1 million to 1.3 million distinct CDR3 sequences, about 40% of which are singletons. There are many counts of this clonotype. In germline, CDR1 is SEHNR, CDR2 FQNEAQ (reference sequence). The ends were cut back, 8 bases at V and 2 bases at J, with 13 bases in the middle. The CDR3 has 13 amino acids.

The TCR was taken from an adult man with Graves' hyperthyroidism. Sample: peripheral blood or thyroid tissue (not recorded which). The V and J genes are TRBV7-9 and TRBJ2-7; a weak D match, TRBD2 (5 bases). The CDR3 loop reads CASEGTVPYEQYF. CDR3 bases: TGTGCCAGCGAGGGTACAGTTCCCTACGAGCAGTACTTC.